This paragraph reports one T cell receptor (beta chain). The same CDR3 also results from other DNA sequences found in this sample. The sequenced template was cDNA made from the entire isolated RNA. The repertoire was sequenced with immunoSEQ multiplex PCR; TCRdb's copy has only in-frame clones and lacks some. The sample shows roughly 450,000 clones, about an eighth of them seen only once. The data belong to a study of beta chain features in type 1 diabetes. The CDR3 is 14 residues long. The germline V gene has CDR1 SEHNR and CDR2 FQNEAQ (reference sequence). The V end was cut by 5 bases, the J end by 1 base, with 11 bases between.

The receptor's source is a woman aged 18-29 years in good health. Material for sequencing was naive CD4+ T cells from blood. V usage is TRBV7-9 and J usage is TRBJ1-1, with a possible D match to TRBD1 (6 bases). This chain's CDR3 is CASSPGGPNTEAFF. As DNA, the CDR3 is TGTGCCAGCAGCCCCGGGGGCCCGAACACTGAAGCTTTCTTT.